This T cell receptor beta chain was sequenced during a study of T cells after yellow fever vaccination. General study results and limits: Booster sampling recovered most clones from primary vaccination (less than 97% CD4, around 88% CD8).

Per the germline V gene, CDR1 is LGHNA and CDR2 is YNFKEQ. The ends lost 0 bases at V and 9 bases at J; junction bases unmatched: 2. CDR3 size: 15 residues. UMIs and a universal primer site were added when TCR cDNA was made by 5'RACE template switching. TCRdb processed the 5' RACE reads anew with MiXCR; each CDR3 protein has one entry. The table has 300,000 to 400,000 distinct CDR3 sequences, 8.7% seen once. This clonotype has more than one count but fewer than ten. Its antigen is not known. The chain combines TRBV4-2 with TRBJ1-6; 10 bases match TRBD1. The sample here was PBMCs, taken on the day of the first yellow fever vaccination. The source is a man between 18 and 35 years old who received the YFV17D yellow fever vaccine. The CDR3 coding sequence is TGTGCCAGCAGCCAAGACGGGACAGGGGTTTCACCCCTCCACTTT. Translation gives CASSQDGTGVSPLHF.